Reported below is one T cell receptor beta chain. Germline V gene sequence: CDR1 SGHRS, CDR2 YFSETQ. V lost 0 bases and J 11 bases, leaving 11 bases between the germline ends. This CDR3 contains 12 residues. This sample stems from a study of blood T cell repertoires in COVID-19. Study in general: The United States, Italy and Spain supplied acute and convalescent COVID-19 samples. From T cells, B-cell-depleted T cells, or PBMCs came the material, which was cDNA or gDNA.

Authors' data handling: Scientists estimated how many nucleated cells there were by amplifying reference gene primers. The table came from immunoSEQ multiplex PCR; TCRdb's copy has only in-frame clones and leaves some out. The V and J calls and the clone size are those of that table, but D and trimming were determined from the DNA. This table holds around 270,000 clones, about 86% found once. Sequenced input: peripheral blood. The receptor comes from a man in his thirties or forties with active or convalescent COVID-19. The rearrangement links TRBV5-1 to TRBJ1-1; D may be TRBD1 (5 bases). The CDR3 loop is CASSLVGEEAFF. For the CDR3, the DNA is TGCGCCAGCAGCTTGGTAGGGGAGGAGGCTTTCTTT. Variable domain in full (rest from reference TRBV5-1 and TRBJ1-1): KAGVTQTPRYLIKTRGQQVTLSCSPISGHRSVSWYQQTPGQGLQFLFEYFSETQRNKGNFPGRFSGRQFSNSRSEMNVSTLELGDSALYLCASSLVGEEAFFGQGTRLTVV.